This T cell receptor (beta chain) was found in a study of blood T cell repertoires in COVID-19. The table came from immunoSEQ multiplex PCR; TCRdb's copy has only in-frame clones and leaves some out. The sample has about 250,000 clones, 80% to 90% seen once. Regarding this clone: The same CDR3 is also encoded by other DNA sequences in this sample.

There are 15 residues in the CDR3. Trimming cost V 2 bases and J 2 bases; bases outside gene matches: 0. Per germline, CDR1 MNHNS and CDR2 SASEGT. This sequence originates from a woman aged 25 to 45 who had recovered from COVID-19. V and J are TRBV6-1 and TRBJ2-5; 12 bases agree with TRBD2. Input material: PBMCs or T cells enriched from blood (not recorded which). Here the CDR3 reads CASSELAGGQETQYF. The CDR3, as DNA: TGTGCCAGCAGTGAACTAGCGGGGGGGCAAGAGACCCAGTACTTC.